The next 19 T cell receptor beta chains were all read from a single sample in a study of control samples from healthy donors and cancer patients. Measured with immunoSEQ multiplex PCR; TCRdb has only the in-frame clones, and not every one. The sample comprises nearly 35,000 clones, over 85% of which are singletons, and about 1.7% rests with the top ten. The sample consisted of PBMCs. Every receptor here comes from a man aged 40-49 years with colorectal cancer.

The V gene is TRBV12-5, the J gene TRBJ1-2, with D uncertain. The V gene lost 0 bases and the J gene lost 0 bases, with 11 bases spanning the gap. The germline V gene has CDR1 LGHNT and CDR2 FRNRAP. The CDR3 is made up of 16 amino acids. The CDR3 reads CASGLVRHEANYGYTF. The CDR3 region has the DNA TGTGCTAGTGGTTTGGTACGGCATGAAGCTAACTATGGCTACACCTTC.

This sequence joins TRBV12-5 and TRBJ1-2; D is perhaps TRBD1 (6 bases). CDR1 LGHNT and CDR2 FRNRAP come from the germline V gene. The V end was cut by 5 bases, the J end by 4 bases, with 8 bases between. The CDR3 consists of 12 residues. CDR3 coding DNA: TGTGCTAGTGGTCCGGACAGCTATGGCTACACCTTC. This translates into CASGPDSYGYTF.

This chain uses TRBV3-1 (or the pseudogene TRBV3-2) with TRBJ1-5, with D perhaps TRBD1 (6 bases). The CDR3 is 15 residues long. Germline CDR1 LGHDT, CDR2 YNNKEL (reference sequence). Trimming left V 1 base short and J 1 base short, with 8 bases between. CDR3: CASSQATGSNQPQHF. The CDR3 DNA reads TGTGCCAGCAGCCAAGCTACAGGGAGCAATCAGCCCCAGCATTTT.

This clone was counted once. The chain carries TRBV6-5 and TRBJ1-2; D not certain. The CDR3 runs to 15 residues. The germline CDR1 and CDR2 sequences are MNHEY and SVGAGI. The V end lost 0 bases, the J end lost 4 bases, and 12 bases lay between the germline ends. CDR3: CASSYSTTQSYGYTF. The DNA for the CDR3 is TGTGCCAGCAGTTACTCGACAACTCAGAGCTATGGCTACACCTTC.

V gene TRBV20-1 combines with J gene TRBJ1-1; D gene ambiguous. Germline V gives CDR1 DFQATT, CDR2 SNEGSKA (reference sequence). The V and J ends lost 8 bases and 0 bases respectively, with 7 bases between them. This CDR3 has 11 amino acids. CDR3 nucleotides: TGCAGTCAGTTCATGAACACTGAAGCTTTCTTT. Translation: CSQFMNTEAFF.

The chain carries TRBV5-1 and TRBJ2-5; 10 positions match TRBD2. The CDR3 runs to 16 residues. J gave up 5 bases and V 0 bases, and 7 bases lay outside the gene matches. CDR1 SGHRS and CDR2 YFSETQ come from the germline V gene. This CDR3 is CASSLEAGGPRETQYF. CDR3 bases: TGCGCCAGCAGCTTGGAAGCGGGGGGGCCCCGGGAGACCCAGTACTTC.

The chain joins TRBV4-2 to TRBJ1-6; 9 bases map to TRBD1. After removal of 4 bases from V and 9 bases from J, the junction contained 10 bases not matched to a gene. CDR1 and CDR2 (germline): LGHNA, YNFKEQ. The CDR3 contains 16 residues. The CDR3 spells CASSPGTGSLSSPLHF. In DNA, the CDR3 is TGTGCCAGCAGCCCGGGGACAGGGTCTCTTTCTTCACCCCTCCACTTT.

Written as DNA, the CDR3 is TGTGCCAGCAGTTACTCCCTAGCGGAAGAGACCCAGTACTTC. Amino acid sequence: CASSYSLAEETQYF. This chain links TRBV6-5 with TRBJ2-5; 7 nucleotides match TRBD2. The CDR3 runs to 14 residues. J gave up 3 bases and V 0 bases, and 1 base lay outside the gene matches. The germline CDR1 and CDR2 sequences are MNHEY and SVGAGI.

This CDR3 reads CASSLRGARETQYF. The DNA of the CDR3 is TGTGCCAGCAGCTTAAGGGGGGCGCGGGAGACCCAGTACTTC. The chain joins TRBV7-2 to TRBJ2-5; the D call may be TRBD1 or TRBD2 (6 bases each). This CDR3 is 14 amino acids long. Germline V gene lookup returns CDR1 SGHTA and CDR2 FQGNSA. Trimming left V 2 bases short and J 5 bases short, with 12 bases between.

The chain links TRBV5-8 to TRBJ1-1; no definite D call. Trimming removed 6 bases at V and 4 bases at J, with 19 bases between. Germline V gene data show CDR1 as SGHTS and CDR2 as YDEGEE. This CDR3 comprises 15 residues. The CDR3: CASTSGRLLGTEAFF. CDR3 DNA sequence: TGTGCCAGCACCTCAGGACGTCTACTGGGCACTGAAGCTTTCTTT.

This rearrangement joins TRBV5-6 to TRBJ2-7; a weak D match, TRBD1 (6 bases). Trimming left V 4 bases short and J 2 bases short, with 16 bases between. The CDR3 is 15 residues long. Per the germline V gene, CDR1 is SGHDT and CDR2 is YYEEEE. CDR3 residues: CASSPWTEQTYEQYF. DNA of the CDR3: TGTGCCAGCAGCCCCTGGACAGAACAAACCTACGAGCAGTACTTC.

V is TRBV15 and J is TRBJ1-6; unclear D gene. The CDR3 loop spans 15 amino acids. The V and J ends lost 0 bases and 9 bases respectively, with 12 bases between them. In germline, CDR1 is LNHNV, CDR2 YYDKDF (reference sequence). CDR3 residues: CATSRERGYGSPLHF. The CDR3 nucleotides are TGTGCCACCAGCAGAGAGCGAGGGTATGGTTCACCCCTCCACTTT.

This chain links TRBV2 with TRBJ1-4; 9 nucleotides match TRBD1. The CDR3 is 14 amino acids. The ends lost 6 bases at V and 2 bases at J; junction bases unmatched: 1. Germline CDR1 is SNHLY and CDR2 is FYNNEI. The CDR3 sequence is CASRGTGTNEKLFF. CDR3 DNA sequence: TGTGCCAGCAGGGGGACAGGGACTAATGAAAAACTGTTTTTT. The full variable domain, rest sourced from reference TRBV2 and TRBJ1-4, is EPEVTQTPSHQVTQMGQEVILRCVPISNHLYFYWYRQILGQKVEFLVSFYNNEISEKSEIFDDQFSVERPDGSNFTLKIRSTKLEDSAMYFCASRGTGTNEKLFFGSGTQLSVL.

This chain joins TRBV27 and TRBJ2-7; 10 bases are shared with TRBD2. J lost 4 bases, V lost 2 bases, and 8 bases had no gene match. This CDR3 is built from 16 residues. Per germline, CDR1 MNHEY and CDR2 SMNVEV (reference sequence). CDR3 residues: CASSLQAGGPLYEQYF. The CDR3 coding sequence is TGTGCCAGCAGTTTACAAGCGGGGGGGCCTCTATACGAGCAGTACTTC.

This clone was counted once. The chain couples TRBV7-3 to TRBJ2-2, with 10 positions matching TRBD1. CDR3 size: 15 residues. V lost 5 bases and J lost 4; bases outside the gene matches: 4. Germline-derived CDR1 and CDR2 are SGHTA and FQGTGA. The CDR3 coding sequence is TGTGCCAGCAGCGAAGACAGGGGGCTCACCGGGGAGCTGTTTTTT. Translated: CASSEDRGLTGELFF.

The chain recombines TRBV5-1 with TRBJ1-2; D remains unclear. The CDR3 runs 14 residues. From germline, CDR1 is SGHRS and CDR2 YFSETQ. V lost 4 bases, J lost 0 bases, and 10 bases lay in between. The CDR3 DNA is TGCGCCAGCAGCGGCTCCGGAGCTAACTATGGCTACACCTTC. Translated, it gives CASSGSGANYGYTF.

The chain couples TRBV11-3 to TRBJ1-6, with TRBD1 identical over 7 bases. Germline assignment: CDR1 SGHNT and CDR2 YENEEA. J gave up 8 bases and V 3 bases, and 7 bases lay outside the gene matches. The CDR3 sequence is 15 residues long. Written as DNA, the CDR3 is TGTGCCAGCAGCTTCGGCAGGGGGTATGATTCACCCCTCCACTTT. This gives the protein CASSFGRGYDSPLHF.

The chain couples TRBV7-9 to TRBJ1-2, with TRBD1 matching over 7 bases. Germline CDR1 reads SEHNR; CDR2 reads FQNEAQ (reference sequence). Losses at the gene ends were 3 bases for V and 2 bases for J; bases not matched to a gene: 3. This CDR3 region has 14 residues. CDR3 sequence: CASSFGTANYGYTF. CDR3 nucleotides: TGTGCCAGCAGCTTCGGGACAGCCAACTATGGCTACACCTTC.

The chain couples TRBV3-1 (or the pseudogene TRBV3-2) to TRBJ2-3; D is perhaps TRBD2 (5 bases). Deletions cut 4 bases from V and 4 bases from J, with 15 bases between. The CDR3 is 15 amino acids. The germline V gene encodes CDR1 LGHDT and CDR2 YNNKEL (reference sequence). As DNA, the CDR3 is TGTGCCAGCAGCCCAGGCACGGTCGGGGCAGATACGCAGTATTTT. Translation: CASSPGTVGADTQYF.